This entry is about one T cell receptor beta chain. This clone occurred once. Its antigen is unknown. One base away there is no much larger clone; base qualities are not given. In Seattle, one collaborating source enrolled patients while the infection was active and tracked those patients longitudinally over the course of disease. Whole blood was collected in K2EDTA tubes by collaborating institutions according to the institutions' own protocols. For TCRbeta analysis, collaborator samples were shipped as frozen whole blood, as isolated PBMCs, or as DNA extracted from either sample type. The data originate from a study of blood T cell repertoires in COVID-19 (dated by TCRdb to 2019 to 2021). Looking at the study overall: Samples covering the acute and convalescent phases of COVID-19 were provided by collaborators in the United States, Italy and Spain. The prospective study material was composed of cDNA or gDNA derived from T cells, B-cell-depleted T cells, or PBMCs. A de-identified subject ID, COVID-19 status, age in years and sex were almost always included in the sample metadata. The repertoires were released in a freely available public database intended as a resource for research on the immune response to SARS-CoV-2. The samples were drawn from the first 160 participants of the ongoing ImmuneRACE study and from 1,254 subjects provided by 6 global collaborators. Where HLA class I and class II types were available, the types were taken from metadata supplied by the sample provider, not from assay-based typing. The dataset comprised deeply sampled blood TCRbeta repertoires from subjects exposed to, actively infected with, or recovered from COVID-19.

TCRbeta CDR3 regions were amplified from genomic DNA by means of the immunoSEQ Assay, a bias-controlled multiplex PCR. The original pipeline was this. The number of nucleated cells in each sample was estimated from the amplification of reference gene primers within the assay. To quantify the absolute abundance of each unique TCRbeta CDR3 rearrangement, sequence reads were collapsed and filtered. For each sample, productive Simpson clonality was calculated as the square root of Simpson's diversity index across productive rearrangements. Sourced from immuneACCESS, this table was stored by TCRdb with only in-frame sequences that have V and J called. A share of the clones is absent; for the studies checked, an unresolved V gene accounts for under half, and the remainder has no known explanation. Clone size and V and J calls were adopted from that table, with D and trimming inferred from the DNA. For this sample the table gives some 24,000 clones, of which approximately 91% were detected only once. Jointly, the top ten make up about 25% of the sample.

The junction shows trimming of 0 bases on V and 0 bases on J, and the gene matches do not reach 17 bases of it. The CDR3 measures 21 amino acids from cysteine to phenylalanine. The retained sequence is limited to the CDR3, 63 bases, with the frame set at the first base. The germline V gene gives CDR1 as LGHNA and CDR2 as YNFKEQ. The study at large found these results: The amount of clinical and demographic metadata varied by source and participant and was provided uncurated.

The origin of this receptor is a man aged 65 to 85 with COVID-19, enrolled during active disease. The rearrangement joined TRBV4-2 to TRBJ2-7; 10 bases in between match TRBD2. The sample consisted of peripheral blood. The CDR3 sequence is CASSQDRLAGRSTSYSYEQYF. The DNA sequence follows: TGTGCCAGCAGCCAAGATCGACTAGCGGGTCGCTCAACCTCATACTCCTACGAGCAGTACTTC.